Each of the 32 T cell receptor beta chains below was sequenced from the same sample in a study of Ad26.COV2.S vaccination and SARS-CoV-2 variants listed by TCRdb under 2021. The sample's treatment or condition label, in plain terms: roughly 19 received Ad26.COV2.S at low or high dose, single or two shots; several received placebo; per-sample allocation not given. For vaccine and placebo recipients, repertoires were sequenced using samples collected on day 63 after the first injection. Libraries were made using the immunoSEQ multiplex PCR assay. TCRdb's version of the immuneACCESS table is confined to in-frame rearrangements and falls short of the full clone set. An unresolved V gene accounts for under half of the shortfall where checked; the remainder is of unknown origin. Across this sample there are about 330,000 clones, with roughly nine tenths seen only once. Of the sample, around 5.5% is held by the ten largest clones.

Sequenced here: peripheral blood, sampled in a trial of Ad26.COV2.S vaccine versus placebo. These TCRs come from a person between 18 and 65 years old who received the Ad26.COV2.S COVID-19 vaccine or a placebo.

This clone has just one count. The rearrangement joins TRBV4-1 to TRBJ2-1; TRBD2 is a possible D gene (7 bases). CDR3 size: 18 residues. V was trimmed by 1 base and J by 6 bases, leaving 22 bases between them. Looked up from germline, CDR1 is MGHRA and CDR2 is YSYEKL. The CDR3, as DNA: TGCGCCAGCAGCCAAGGGGTTATAGGGGGGGGGCCCCGCAATGAGCAGTTCTTC. It codes for CASSQGVIGGGPRNEQFF.

V is TRBV11-2 and J is TRBJ1-1; D gene ambiguous. V was cut by 2 bases and J by 2 bases, with 15 bases left in between. The CDR3 sequence is 16 residues long. The germline CDR1 and CDR2 sequences are SGHAT and FQNNGV. The CDR3 protein is CASSLIVMEYNTEAFF. CDR3 DNA sequence: TGTGCCAGCAGCTTAATTGTGATGGAATACAACACTGAAGCTTTCTTT.

The gene calls are TRBV5-1 and TRBJ2-2, with a weak D call TRBD1 (6 bases). Deletions cut 5 bases from V and 2 bases from J, with 10 bases between. Germline lookup yields CDR1 SGHRS and CDR2 YFSETQ. The CDR3 is 14 amino acids. The CDR3 coding sequence is TGCGCCAGCAGTCGGGACACTAACACCGGGGAGCTGTTTTTT. It specifies CASSRDTNTGELFF.

Of note for this clone: Within the sample, other DNA sequences also encode this same CDR3. V is TRBV11-3 and J is TRBJ1-1; D gene ambiguous. This CDR3 has 13 amino acids. Trimming removed 0 bases at V and 1 base at J, with 3 bases between. CDR1 and CDR2 (germline): SGHNT, YENEEA. The CDR3 protein is CASSLEGNTEAFF. The CDR3 region has the DNA TGTGCCAGCAGCTTAGAAGGGAACACTGAAGCTTTCTTT.

On this clone itself: The sample holds other DNA sequences that translate to the same CDR3. This chain uses TRBV7-2 with TRBJ1-5; D remains unclear. The V gene's germline CDR1 is SGHTA and CDR2 FQGNSA. Between the trimmed V and J ends, which lost 5 bases and 1 base, there was a span of 6 bases. The CDR3 covers 13 residues. CDR3 region: CASSLTSNQPQHF. The CDR3 nucleotides are TGTGCCAGCAGCCTAACCAGCAATCAGCCCCAGCATTTT. Complete variable domain (other parts from reference TRBV7-2 and TRBJ1-5): GAGVSQSPSNKVTEKGKDVELRCDPISGHTALYWYRQSLGQGLEFLIYFQGNSAPDKSGLPSDRFSAERTGGSVSTLTIQRTQQEDSAVYLCASSLTSNQPQHFGDGTRLSIL.

The chain carries TRBV29-1 and TRBJ2-1, with 7 bases that match TRBD2. The V and J ends lost 8 bases and 4 bases, in that order; junction bases with no gene match: 20. The CDR3 loop spans 17 amino acids. Germline V gene sequence: CDR1 SQVTM, CDR2 ANQGSEA. The CDR3 nucleotides read TGCAGCCCCGTTAGGGCTAGCGGTGTCAGATATTACAATGAGCAGTTCTTC. Its translation: CSPVRASGVRYYNEQFF.

The genes are TRBV3-1 (or the pseudogene TRBV3-2) and TRBJ2-1, with 7 bases that match TRBD1. J was trimmed by 0 bases and V by 4 bases; bases with no gene match: 3. The CDR3 sequence is 15 residues long. Per the germline V gene, CDR1 is LGHDT and CDR2 is YNNKEL (reference sequence). CDR3 coding DNA: TGTGCCAGCAGCCTATCAGGGGGCTCCTACAATGAGCAGTTCTTC. It specifies CASSLSGGSYNEQFF.

The V call is TRBV7-9, the J call TRBJ1-2, with D tentatively TRBD1 (6 bases). Trimming cost V 2 bases and J 8 bases, with 12 bases left between them. The germline CDR1 and CDR2 sequences are SEHNR and FQNEAQ (reference sequence). There are 13 residues in the CDR3. The CDR3 region is CASSLPGVGGYTF. The CDR3 DNA follows: TGTGCCAGCAGCTTACCAGGGGTTGGGGGCTACACCTTC.

The chain uses TRBV18 and TRBJ2-3; 7 nucleotides agree with TRBD1. There are 14 residues in the CDR3. V was pared by 4 bases and J by 6 bases, with 7 bases of the junction left unmatched. Germline V gene lookup returns CDR1 KGHSH and CDR2 LQKENI. The CDR3 DNA is TGTGCCAGCTCACTCCGACAGGGCGAGGATACGCAGTATTTT. Residues: CASSLRQGEDTQYF.

The rearrangement links TRBV6-2 or TRBV6-3 to TRBJ2-7; D may be TRBD2 (6 bases). Germline V lookup: CDR1 MNHEY, CDR2 SVGEGT. V lost 5 bases, J lost 6 bases, and 11 bases lay in between. This CDR3 comprises 12 residues. CDR3 in amino acids: CASSQLAGEQYV. CDR3 bases: TGTGCCAGCAGTCAACTAGCTGGCGAGCAGTACGTC.

The chain recombines TRBV6-6 with TRBJ2-2, with D unclear. The V gene's germline CDR1 is MNHNY and CDR2 SVGAGI (reference sequence). The CDR3 runs 13 residues. The CDR3 here is CAGLIGNTGELFF. The CDR3 DNA is TGTGCGGGCCTTATCGGGAACACCGGGGAGCTGTTTTTT.

The chain carries TRBV6-2 or TRBV6-3 and TRBJ1-5, with D perhaps TRBD1 (6 bases). The germline V and J ends were trimmed by 3 bases and 2 bases, with 14 bases remaining between them. Looked up from germline, CDR1 is MNHEY and CDR2 is SVGEGT. CDR3 length: 16 residues. DNA of the CDR3: TGTGCCAGCAGTTATCGCCGGGACACGGGCAATCAGCCCCAGCATTTT. Its protein product is CASSYRRDTGNQPQHF.

The chain couples TRBV18 to TRBJ2-7; the D gene could be TRBD1 or TRBD2 (5 bases each). The CDR3 covers 13 residues. Looked up from germline, CDR1 is KGHSH and CDR2 is LQKENI. Trimming took off 3 bases at V and 5 bases at J, with 11 bases between the two ends. CDR3: CASSPILGDEQYF. In DNA form, the CDR3 reads TGTGCCAGCTCACCCATTCTGGGGGACGAGCAGTACTTC.

The rearrangement links TRBV29-1 to TRBJ2-4; 13 nucleotides match TRBD2. The CDR3 contains 17 residues. CDR1 is SQVTM, CDR2 ANQGSEA, per germline. After removal of 5 bases from V and 0 bases from J, the junction contained 7 bases not matched to a gene. The CDR3 sequence: CSVSGTSGDLAKNIQYF. The CDR3 nucleotides read TGCAGCGTTTCTGGGACTAGCGGGGACCTAGCCAAAAACATTCAGTACTTC. Filled out from reference TRBV29-1 and TRBJ2-4, the complete variable domain reads SAVISQKPSRDICQRGTSLTIQCQVDSQVTMMFWYRQQPGQSLTLIATANQGSEATYESGFVIDKFPISRPNLTFSTLTVSNMSPEDSSIYLCSVSGTSGDLAKNIQYFGAGTRLSVL.

This sequence joins TRBV5-4 and TRBJ1-2; D not certain. Per the germline V gene, CDR1 is SGHNT and CDR2 is YYREEE (reference sequence). V shed 3 bases and J shed 5 bases, with 14 bases lying between them. The length of the CDR3 is 14 residues. CDR3 residues: CASSSGPGEYGYTF. CDR3 nucleotides: TGTGCCAGCAGCTCCGGACCGGGCGAGTATGGCTACACCTTC.

CDR3: CASSEIGMGISYEQYF. DNA for the CDR3: TGTGCCAGCAGTGAAATTGGTATGGGCATATCCTACGAGCAGTACTTC. This chain connects TRBV6-1 to TRBJ2-7; D unresolved. Deletions cut 2 bases from V and 1 base from J, with 15 bases between. The CDR3 has 16 amino acids. CDR1 and CDR2 from the germline V gene are MNHNS and SASEGT.

In this sample, this clone turned up once. The chain combines TRBV28 with TRBJ1-2, with D unclear. The V and J ends lost 6 bases and 5 bases respectively, with 13 bases between them. The CDR3 loop spans 13 amino acids. The germline V gene encodes CDR1 MDHEN and CDR2 SYDVKM. The CDR3 reads CASSPGGRYGYTF. Written as DNA, the CDR3 is TGTGCCAGCAGCCCCGGAGGCCGGTATGGCTACACCTTC.

This clone has only one observation. The chain is built from TRBV6-5 and TRBJ2-1; no clear D. Germline V gene data show CDR1 as MNHEY and CDR2 as SVGAGI. V gave up 4 bases and J gave up 0 bases, with 7 bases separating them. This CDR3 is built from 14 residues. CDR3: CASSLTSSYNEQFF. CDR3 sequence (DNA): TGTGCCAGCAGTTTGACCAGCTCCTACAATGAGCAGTTCTTC.

This clone was counted a single time. This CDR3 is CASKHRADTEAFF. CDR3 bases: TGCGCCAGCAAGCACAGGGCTGACACTGAAGCTTTCTTT. The V gene is TRBV10-1, the J gene TRBJ1-1; D possibly corresponds to TRBD1 (6 bases). The CDR3 runs 13 residues. The V gene's germline CDR1 is WNHNN and CDR2 SYGVQD (reference sequence). The V end lost 7 bases, the J end lost 3 bases, and 12 bases lay between the germline ends.

This chain connects TRBV6-1 to TRBJ2-7; D is tentatively TRBD1 or TRBD2 (5 bases each). V shed 2 bases and J shed 13 bases, with 18 bases lying between them. The CDR3 has 13 amino acids. Germline assignment: CDR1 MNHNS and CDR2 SASEGT. CDR3 amino acids: CASSEMTRDPTYF. The DNA for the CDR3 is TGTGCCAGCAGTGAAATGACGAGGGACCCGACATACTTC.

CDR3 protein: CASSLVVERNSPLHF. DNA for the CDR3: TGTGCCAGCAGCTTAGTAGTAGAAAGGAATTCACCCCTCCACTTT. The chain has TRBV11-3 and TRBJ1-6, with D uncertain. This CDR3 is built from 15 residues. The ends were cut back, 1 base at V and 7 bases at J, with 11 bases in the middle. CDR1 and CDR2 (germline): SGHNT, YENEEA. Supplemented by reference TRBV11-3 and TRBJ1-6, the full variable domain reads EAGVVQSPRYKIIEKKQPVAFWCNPISGHNTLYWYLQNLGQGPELLIRYENEEAVDDSQLPKDRFSAERLKGVDSTLKIQPAELGDSAVYLCASSLVVERNSPLHFGNGTRLTVT.

The V and J genes are TRBV5-1 and TRBJ2-3; D possibly matches TRBD1 or TRBD2 (5 bases each). This CDR3 is 17 amino acids long. V dropped 0 bases and J dropped 4 bases, with 18 bases sitting between them. Germline lookup yields CDR1 SGHRS and CDR2 YFSETQ. As DNA, the CDR3 is TGCGCCAGCAGCTTGGAACCGGGACCCAAGGGAGCAGATACGCAGTATTTT. Residues: CASSLEPGPKGADTQYF.

The chain uses TRBV12-3 or TRBV12-4 and TRBJ2-7; D is undetermined. V lost 5 bases to trimming and J lost 7 bases, with 9 bases between them. The CDR3 is 11 residues long. CDR3 DNA: TGTGCCAGCAGTGTTTATTGGGAGCAGTACTTC. Amino acid sequence: CASSVYWEQYF.

The genes are TRBV4-3 and TRBJ1-1; D not resolved. V was trimmed by 0 bases and J by 0 bases, leaving 8 bases between them. The CDR3 spans 15 residues. The germline V gene has CDR1 LGHNA and CDR2 YSLEER. Here the CDR3 reads CASSQDPRLNTEAFF. The CDR3 nucleotides are TGCGCCAGCAGCCAAGATCCCAGACTGAACACTGAAGCTTTCTTT.

The chain employs TRBV19 and TRBJ1-6; no reliable D call. V was cut by 7 bases and J by 4 bases, with 14 bases left in between. The CDR3 is 15 residues long. Germline lookup yields CDR1 LNHDA and CDR2 SQIVND (reference sequence). CDR3: CASTRTGPYNSPLHF. The CDR3 nucleotides are TGTGCCAGTACCCGAACGGGCCCGTATAATTCACCCCTCCACTTT.

The V and J genes are TRBV5-8 and TRBJ2-7, with D maybe TRBD1 (5 bases). The germline V and J ends were trimmed by 0 bases and 3 bases, with 19 bases remaining between them. The CDR3 runs to 17 residues. The germline V gene has CDR1 SGHTS and CDR2 YDEGEE. DNA for the CDR3: TGTGCCAGCAGCTTGGTAGGAATCCGGACAAAAGACTACGAGCAGTACTTC. As protein: CASSLVGIRTKDYEQYF.

The J gene is TRBJ1-1, the V gene TRBV5-1; 8 bases match TRBD1. The germline gives CDR1 SGHRS, CDR2 YFSETQ. The CDR3 length is 13 residues. Trimming removed 4 bases from V and 4 bases from J; junction bases left unmatched: 3. CDR3 protein: CASSTQGATEAFF. The DNA of the CDR3 is TGCGCCAGCAGCACCCAGGGGGCCACTGAAGCTTTCTTT.

J is TRBJ2-2 and V is TRBV5-1; no clear D gene. Trimming removed 3 bases from V and 4 bases from J, with 10 bases in between. Per the germline V gene, CDR1 is SGHRS and CDR2 is YFSETQ. The CDR3 consists of 14 residues. The CDR3 coding sequence is TGCGCCAGCAGCTCCACAGCGAGCACCGGGGAGCTGTTTTTT. Translation gives CASSSTASTGELFF.

This clone was detected only a few times. The V and J genes are TRBV19 and TRBJ1-6, with TRBD1 matching 7 bases. Per germline, CDR1 LNHDA and CDR2 SQIVND (reference sequence). J lost 7 bases, V lost 6 bases, and 6 bases had no gene match. There are 14 residues in the CDR3. As DNA, the CDR3 is TGTGCCAGTAGCCGGGACAGCTCCAATTCACCCCTCCACTTT. It codes for CASSRDSSNSPLHF.

The chain employs TRBV29-1 and TRBJ1-1; no firm D call. The germline V gene encodes CDR1 SQVTM and CDR2 ANQGSEA. This CDR3 spans 12 amino acids. Trimming removed 5 bases from V and 5 bases from J, with 12 bases in between. This chain's CDR3 is CSVWPGGTEAFF. The CDR3 DNA is TGCAGCGTTTGGCCCGGAGGGACTGAAGCTTTCTTT.

CDR3 coding DNA: TGCGCCAGCAGCCTGACTAGCGGGGGGGACCCATGGTACTTC. This gives the protein CASSLTSGGDPWYF. The rearrangement uses TRBV5-1 and TRBJ2-5; 14 bases fit TRBD2. Germline V gene lookup returns CDR1 SGHRS and CDR2 YFSETQ. Trimming cost V 4 bases and J 13 bases; bases outside gene matches: 9. This CDR3 is built from 14 residues. Complete variable domain (other parts from reference TRBV5-1 and TRBJ2-5): KAGVTQTPRYLIKTRGQQVTLSCSPISGHRSVSWYQQTPGQGLQFLFEYFSETQRNKGNFPGRFSGRQFSNSRSEMNVSTLELGDSALYLCASSLTSGGDPWYFGPGTRLLVL.

The V gene is TRBV27, the J gene TRBJ1-2; 7 nucleotides match TRBD1. CDR1 and CDR2 from the germline V gene are MNHEY and SMNVEV (reference sequence). There are 16 residues in the CDR3. The V gene end was trimmed by 5 bases and the J gene end by 4 bases; junction bases not matched to a gene: 13. As DNA, the CDR3 is TGTGCCAGCAGTCCACTACTCGGGACAGTTTCCTATGGCTACACCTTC. It codes for CASSPLLGTVSYGYTF.